The rows below give T cell receptor beta chains drawn from one sample of a study of cytomegalovirus exposure and HLA in healthy donors. The protocol was immunoSEQ multiplex PCR, while the TCRdb copy is restricted to in-frame clones and leaves out a portion. The table has about 250,000 clones, about four fifths seen once. Sequenced sample: PBMCs. Receptors originate from a girl aged 2 to 10 in good health and CMV-seronegative. CDR3s include the opening cysteine and the closing phenylalanine or tryptophan. The D gene is left open where the match is weak. A row's size may be missing; if present it is once, few, many or a size class.

TRBJ2-2 | NA | TRBV5-1 | NA | CASSLADSFTGELFF | TGCGCCAGCAGCTTGGCGGACAGTTTCACCGGGGAGCTGTTTTTT
TRBJ1-4 | NA | TRBV6-5 | NA | CASSYSSTQGSEKLFF | TGTGCCAGCAGTTATAGCAGTACTCAAGGGAGTGAAAAACTGTTTTTT
TRBJ1-5 | TRBD1 | TRBV7-8 | NA | CASSLVRGPSVSNQPQHF | TGTGCCAGCAGCTTAGTAAGGGGGCCATCAGTGAGCAATCAGCCCCAGCATTTT
TRBJ2-7 | TRBD1 | TRBV5-1 | NA | CASSLSGTGGYEQYF | TGCGCCAGCAGCCTTTCTGGGACAGGGGGCTACGAGCAGTACTTC
TRBJ2-2 | NA | TRBV10-3 | NA | CAISVMANTGELFF | TGTGCCATCAGTGTGATGGCAAACACCGGGGAGCTGTTTTTT
TRBJ2-1 | NA | TRBV5-6 | NA | CASSPATGRGPYNEQFF | TGTGCCAGCAGCCCCGCGACCGGGCGGGGGCCCTACAATGAGCAGTTCTTC
TRBJ2-5 | TRBD2 | TRBV5-6 | NA | CASSDPSSGKETQYF | TGTGCCAGCAGTGACCCCTCTAGCGGGAAAGAGACCCAGTACTTC
TRBJ2-5 | TRBD1 | TRBV7-9 | NA | CASSLAGTGRGETQYF | TGTGCCAGCAGCTTAGCGGGGACAGGGAGAGGAGAGACCCAGTACTTC
TRBJ2-7 | TRBD1 | TRBV5-5 | NA | CASSSDRVFEQYF | TGTGCCAGCAGCTCGGACAGGGTGTTTGAGCAGTACTTC
TRBJ2-3 | TRBD2 | TRBV9 | few | CASSVGMLAGGLPTDTQYF | TGTGCCAGCAGCGTAGGAATGCTAGCGGGGGGCCTCCCCACAGATACGCAGTATTTT
TRBJ2-7 | TRBD1 | TRBV2 | NA | CASFRDRAYEQYF | TGTGCCAGCTTCCGGGACAGGGCCTACGAGCAGTACTTC
TRBJ1-1 | NA | TRBV4-1 | NA | CASSRPQGLSTEAFF | TGCGCCAGCAGCCGCCCCCAGGGTCTGAGCACTGAAGCTTTCTTT
TRBJ2-6 | TRBD1 | TRBV7-3 | NA | CASSATGRGANVLTF | TGTGCCAGCAGCGCGACAGGGAGAGGGGCCAACGTCCTGACTTTC
TRBJ2-2 | NA | TRBV10-3 | NA | CAISESIQGWTGELFF | TGTGCCATCAGTGAGTCGATACAGGGATGGACCGGGGAGCTGTTTTTT
TRBJ2-1 | NA | TRBV6-1 | NA | CASSTGSHNEQFF | TGTGCCAGCAGTACAGGGTCTCACAATGAGCAGTTCTTC
TRBJ1-6 | NA | TRBV30 | NA | CAWMRAQLYNSPLHF | TGTGCCTGGATGAGGGCTCAGTTGTATAATTCACCCCTCCACTTT
TRBJ2-4 | TRBD1 | TRBV7-8 | NA | CASSLVPGRGIAKNIQYF | TGTGCCAGCAGCTTAGTTCCGGGCAGGGGGATTGCCAAAAACATTCAGTACTTC
TRBJ2-1 | NA | TRBV12-5 | NA | CASGLPTRTGTEQFF | TGTGCTAGTGGTTTGCCCACGAGAACAGGGACCGAGCAGTTCTTC
TRBJ2-1 | NA | TRBV5-6 | NA | CASNPLGGEQFF | TGTGCCAGCAACCCGCTGGGAGGTGAGCAGTTCTTC
TRBJ1-5 | NA | TRBV18 | NA | CASSPSENGQPQHF | TGTGCCAGCTCACCATCCGAAAACGGGCAGCCCCAGCATTTT